This T cell receptor (beta chain) was sequenced during a study of human T cells and chemical hapten exposure. The study, taken as a whole, reports: Having alopecia, donors may respond immunologically unlike healthy people.

This clonotype occurred many times. Its antigen is currently unknown. Specified time point: pre-sensitization, week 0. Treatment meaning: therapeutic diphenylcyclopropenone sensitization with weekly scalp DPC. A single record per CDR3 protein comes from TCRdb applying MiXCR to the RACE reads. The sample lists around 120,000 distinct CDR3 sequences, roughly 13% occurring once. The length of the CDR3 is 15 residues. CDR1 and CDR2 from the germline V gene are LGHNA and YSLEER. V was clipped by 0 bases and J by 7 bases; unmatched bases: 1. The V gene is TRBV4-3, the J gene TRBJ1-4; TRBD1 matches at 11 bases. This specimen was whole blood, taken in connection with sensitization to the hapten diphenylcyclopropenone (DPC). The TCR was taken from a woman younger than 35 with alopecia areata. Some clones in this sample may be carry-over from other donors' samples. The CDR3 DNA follows: TGCGCCAGCAGCCAAGATGGGACAGGGGGTGAAAAACTGTTTTTT. Protein product: CASSQDGTGGEKLFF.